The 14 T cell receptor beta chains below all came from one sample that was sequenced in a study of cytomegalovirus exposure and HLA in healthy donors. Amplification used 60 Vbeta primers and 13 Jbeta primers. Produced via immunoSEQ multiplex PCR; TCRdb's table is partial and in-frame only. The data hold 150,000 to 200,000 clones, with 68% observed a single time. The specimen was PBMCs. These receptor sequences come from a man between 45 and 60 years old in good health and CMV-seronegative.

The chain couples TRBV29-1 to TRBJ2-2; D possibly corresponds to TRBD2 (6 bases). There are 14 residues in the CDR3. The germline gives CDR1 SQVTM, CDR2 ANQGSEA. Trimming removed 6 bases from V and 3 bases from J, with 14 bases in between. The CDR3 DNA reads TGCAGCGTGACGCCTAGCGAATACACCGGGGAGCTGTTTTTT. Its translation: CSVTPSEYTGELFF.

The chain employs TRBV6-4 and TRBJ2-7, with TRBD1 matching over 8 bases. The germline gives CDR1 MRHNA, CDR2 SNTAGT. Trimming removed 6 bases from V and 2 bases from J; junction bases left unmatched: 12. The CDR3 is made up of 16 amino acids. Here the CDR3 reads CASSDPGQGLTYEQYF. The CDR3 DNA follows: TGTGCCAGCAGCGACCCCGGACAGGGTTTAACCTACGAGCAGTACTTC.

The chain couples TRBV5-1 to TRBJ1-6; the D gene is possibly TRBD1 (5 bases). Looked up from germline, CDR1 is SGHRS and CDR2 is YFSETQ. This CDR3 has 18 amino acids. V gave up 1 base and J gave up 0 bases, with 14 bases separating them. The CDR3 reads CASSLQGGGSSYNSPLHF. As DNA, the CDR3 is TGCGCCAGCAGCTTGCAGGGCGGGGGGAGCTCCTATAATTCACCCCTCCACTTT.

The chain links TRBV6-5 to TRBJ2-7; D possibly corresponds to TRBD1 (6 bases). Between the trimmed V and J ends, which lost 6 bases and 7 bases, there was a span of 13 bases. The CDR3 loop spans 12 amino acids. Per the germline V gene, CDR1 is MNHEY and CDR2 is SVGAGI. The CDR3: CASSLRGREQYF. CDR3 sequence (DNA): TGTGCCAGCAGCCTCAGGGGCCGGGAGCAGTACTTC.

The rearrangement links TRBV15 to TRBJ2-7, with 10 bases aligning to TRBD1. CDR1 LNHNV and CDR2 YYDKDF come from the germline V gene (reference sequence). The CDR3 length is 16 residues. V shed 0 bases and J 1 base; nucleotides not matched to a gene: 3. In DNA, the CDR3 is TGTGCCACCAGCAGAGATTTGGACAGGGGGTCCTACGAGCAGTACTTC. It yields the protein CATSRDLDRGSYEQYF.

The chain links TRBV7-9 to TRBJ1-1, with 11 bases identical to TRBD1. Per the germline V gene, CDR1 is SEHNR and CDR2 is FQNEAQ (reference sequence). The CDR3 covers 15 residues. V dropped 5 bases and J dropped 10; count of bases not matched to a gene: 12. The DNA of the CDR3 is TGTGCCAGCAGCCCAACGGGACAGGGGGGGATTGGAGCTTTCTTT. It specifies CASSPTGQGGIGAFF. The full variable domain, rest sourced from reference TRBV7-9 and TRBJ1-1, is DTGVSQNPRHKITKRGQNVTFRCDPISEHNRLYWYRQTLGQGPEFLTYFQNEAQLEKSRLLSDRFSAERPKGSFSTLEIQRTEQGDSAMYLCASSPTGQGGIGAFFGQGTRLTVV.

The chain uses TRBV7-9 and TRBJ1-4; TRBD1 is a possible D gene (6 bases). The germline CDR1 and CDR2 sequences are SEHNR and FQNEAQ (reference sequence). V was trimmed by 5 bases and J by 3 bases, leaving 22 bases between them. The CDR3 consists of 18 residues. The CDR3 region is CASSPNRDLSRANEKLFF. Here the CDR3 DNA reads TGTGCCAGCAGCCCCAACAGGGACCTTAGTAGGGCTAATGAAAAACTGTTTTTT.

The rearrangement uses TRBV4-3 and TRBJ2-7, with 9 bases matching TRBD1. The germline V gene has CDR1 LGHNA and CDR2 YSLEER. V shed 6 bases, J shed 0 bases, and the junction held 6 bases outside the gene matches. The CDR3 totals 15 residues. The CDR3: CASRGGTGSSYEQYF. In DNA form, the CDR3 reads TGCGCCAGCAGAGGAGGGACAGGGAGCTCCTACGAGCAGTACTTC.

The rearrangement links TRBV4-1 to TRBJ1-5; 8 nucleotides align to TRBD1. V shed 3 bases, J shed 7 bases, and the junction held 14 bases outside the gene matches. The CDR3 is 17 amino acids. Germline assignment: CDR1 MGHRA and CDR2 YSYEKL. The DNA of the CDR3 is TGCGCCAGCAGCCAGCTACCCCCTCCAGGGGGCAGACAGCCCCAGCATTTT. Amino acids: CASSQLPPPGGRQPQHF.

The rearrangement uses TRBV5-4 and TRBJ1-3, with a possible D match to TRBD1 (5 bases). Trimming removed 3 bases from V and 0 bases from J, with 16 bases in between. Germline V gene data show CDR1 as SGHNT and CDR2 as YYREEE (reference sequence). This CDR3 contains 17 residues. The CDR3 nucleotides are TGTGCCAGCAGCTGGGGGGGGGTGCTAAACTCTGGAAACACCATATATTTT. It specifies CASSWGGVLNSGNTIYF.

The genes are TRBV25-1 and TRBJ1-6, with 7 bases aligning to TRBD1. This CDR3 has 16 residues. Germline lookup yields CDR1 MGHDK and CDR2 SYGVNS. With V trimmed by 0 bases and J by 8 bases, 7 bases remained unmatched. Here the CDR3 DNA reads TGTGCCAGCAGTGAATATAAGGGGGCGTATTATTCACCCCTCCACTTT. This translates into CASSEYKGAYYSPLHF.

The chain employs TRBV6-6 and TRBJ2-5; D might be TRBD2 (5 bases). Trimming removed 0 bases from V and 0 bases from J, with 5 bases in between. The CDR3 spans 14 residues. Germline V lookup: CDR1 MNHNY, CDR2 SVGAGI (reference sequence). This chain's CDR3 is CASSYSGDQETQYF. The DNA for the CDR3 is TGTGCCAGCAGTTACTCGGGAGACCAAGAGACCCAGTACTTC.

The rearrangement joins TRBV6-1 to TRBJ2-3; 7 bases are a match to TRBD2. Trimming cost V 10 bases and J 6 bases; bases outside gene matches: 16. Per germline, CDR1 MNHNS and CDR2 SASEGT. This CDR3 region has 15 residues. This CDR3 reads CATRSGAAHRDTQYF. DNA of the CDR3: TGTGCCACCCGGAGCGGGGCGGCCCACAGGGATACGCAGTATTTT.

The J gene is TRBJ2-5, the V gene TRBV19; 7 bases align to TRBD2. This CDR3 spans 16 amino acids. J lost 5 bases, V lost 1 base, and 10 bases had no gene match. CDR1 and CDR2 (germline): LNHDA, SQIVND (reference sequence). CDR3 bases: TGTGCCAGTAGTATAGGCGCGGGGGAGATCCTGGAGACCCAGTACTTC. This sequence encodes CASSIGAGEILETQYF.